This passage covers 5 T cell receptor beta chains from one sample sequenced in a study of T cells expressing NK-cell markers. One entry per CDR3 protein, without DNA, is what TCRdb gives after re-calling the 5' RACE reads. The table lists roughly 390,000 distinct CDR3 sequences. Material for sequencing was blood T cells: a sorted CD56 or NKG2C T cell subset, CD4+ or CD8+ T cells, or bulk PBMC T cells (not recorded which). These receptors originate from a man aged 18-75 years in good health.

This chain connects TRBV5-6 to TRBJ2-2; TCRdb gives TRBD2 as the D gene, but with no DNA this cannot be confirmed. Germline loops: CDR1 SGHDT, CDR2 YYEEEE. CDR3 size: 15 residues. CDR3 sequence: CASSLVPLANGELFF.

This chain connects TRBV21-1 to TRBJ2-7; TCRdb names TRBD2, which stays unverified in the absence of DNA. TRBV21-1 is a pseudogene segment. This CDR3 region has 16 residues. The CDR3 sequence is CASSRRSGESAYEQYF.

The chain uses TRBV7-8 and TRBJ2-5; TCRdb returns TRBD2, unconfirmable since there is no DNA. The CDR3 covers 15 residues. The germline gives CDR1 SGHVS, CDR2 FQNEAQ. CDR3 sequence reads: CASRERRAGVETQYF. Full variable domain (missing parts from reference TRBV7-8 and TRBJ2-5): GAGVSQSPRYKVAKRGQDVALRCDPISGHVSLFWYQQALGQGPEFLTYFQNEAQLDKSGLPSDRFFAERPEGSVSTLKIQRTQQEDSAVYLCASRERRAGVETQYFGPGTRLLVL.

This chain connects TRBV20-1 to TRBJ1-5; TCRdb calls TRBD1, which cannot be checked without DNA. The CDR3 is made up of 16 amino acids. Per the germline V gene, CDR1 is DFQATT and CDR2 is SNEGSKA (reference sequence). The CDR3 sequence: CSASSEVGGTNQPQHF.

The chain links TRBV27 to TRBJ2-1; TCRdb outputs TRBD2, but without DNA this stays unchecked. Per the germline V gene, CDR1 is MNHEY and CDR2 is SMNVEV (reference sequence). The CDR3 sequence is 16 residues long. CDR3 protein: CASSPAPSGGYNEQFF.